Below, one T cell receptor beta chain is given with its context. This entry is derived from a study of blood T cells in healthy people across ages. Next came a second PCR, run for about 7 to 12 cycles, which used a sample-barcoded 5' primer along with a J-beta primer mix. TCRdb redid the calling of the 5' RACE reads with MiXCR, one entry per CDR3 protein. The repertoire holds 650,000 to 700,000 distinct CDR3 sequences, with roughly 30% as singletons. Germline assignment: CDR1 SGHRS and CDR2 YFSETQ. The length of the CDR3 is 15 residues. V shed 0 bases and J shed 10 bases, with 14 bases lying between them.

The sequence was collected from a woman at least 80 years old in good health. Sequenced material: blood. This chain joins TRBV5-1 and TRBJ1-6, with a weak D call TRBD1 (6 bases). CDR3 amino acids: CASSLAGRGQSPLHF. The CDR3 coding sequence is TGCGCCAGCAGCTTGGCGGGGAGGGGACAATCACCCCTCCACTTT.